A selection of T cell receptor beta chains follows, all from one sample in a study of cytomegalovirus exposure and HLA in healthy donors. Sequencing used immunoSEQ multiplex PCR; TCRdb keeps in-frame clones, though not all of them. Altogether tens of thousands of clones are present, around 80% being singletons, with the ten largest covering around 4%. The source material was PBMCs. The receptors stem from a male donor in good health and CMV-seropositive. CDR3s include the opening cysteine and the closing phenylalanine or tryptophan. Each record gives: D gene, J gene, clone size, V gene, CDR3 protein, CDR3 DNA. The D gene is left open where the match is weak. Clone size appears in some rows only: once, few, many, or a class for an expanded clone.

d_gene: .; j_gene: TRBJ1-4; abundance: .; v_gene: TRBV5-1; CDR3aa: CASSRSLGGGEKLFF; CDR3nt: TGCGCCAGCAGCCGGTCTCTAGGGGGAGGGGAAAAACTGTTTTTT
d_gene: .; j_gene: TRBJ2-2; abundance: .; v_gene: TRBV5-6; CDR3aa: CASSRAAAGELFF; CDR3nt: TGTGCCAGCAGCCGCGCGGCGGCCGGGGAGCTGTTTTTT
d_gene: .; j_gene: TRBJ1-5; abundance: .; v_gene: TRBV6-1; CDR3aa: CASSEMGQGGRFSNQPQHF; CDR3nt: TGTGCCAGCAGTGAAATGGGGCAGGGCGGCCGTTTTAGCAATCAGCCCCAGCATTTT
d_gene: .; j_gene: TRBJ1-1; abundance: many; v_gene: TRBV7-9; CDR3aa: CASSSIPGEPSSKNTEAFF; CDR3nt: TGTGCCAGCAGTTCAATCCCGGGAGAACCTTCGTCAAAGAACACTGAAGCTTTCTTT
d_gene: TRBD1; j_gene: TRBJ2-2; abundance: few; v_gene: TRBV4-1; CDR3aa: CASSQDAQGAQNTGELFF; CDR3nt: TGCGCCAGCAGCCAAGACGCACAGGGGGCGCAGAACACCGGGGAGCTGTTTTTT
d_gene: .; j_gene: TRBJ1-1; abundance: .; v_gene: TRBV11-2; CDR3aa: CASSLVRGRVNTEAFF; CDR3nt: TGTGCCAGCAGCTTAGTAAGGGGTAGGGTGAACACTGAAGCTTTCTTT
d_gene: .; j_gene: TRBJ2-1; abundance: .; v_gene: TRBV6-5; CDR3aa: CASSTTGGSYNEQFF; CDR3nt: TGTGCCAGCAGCACGACTGGCGGAAGCTACAATGAGCAGTTCTTC
d_gene: TRBD2; j_gene: TRBJ2-1; abundance: .; v_gene: TRBV11-1; CDR3aa: CASSFRRGNSEQFF; CDR3nt: TGTGCCAGCAGCTTCCGGCGGGGGAATAGTGAGCAGTTCTTC
d_gene: TRBD1; j_gene: TRBJ2-3; abundance: .; v_gene: TRBV28; CDR3aa: CASSLGQGRVTDTQYF; CDR3nt: TGTGCCAGCAGTCTCGGACAGGGACGAGTCACAGATACGCAGTATTTT
d_gene: .; j_gene: TRBJ1-5; abundance: .; v_gene: TRBV15; CDR3aa: CATTHGEINQPQHF; CDR3nt: TGTGCCACCACCCACGGGGAGATCAATCAGCCCCAGCATTTT
d_gene: TRBD1; j_gene: TRBJ2-6; abundance: few; v_gene: TRBV2; CDR3aa: CASSLTGGSSGANVLTF; CDR3nt: TGTGCCAGCAGCCTAACAGGGGGTAGCTCTGGGGCCAACGTCCTGACTTTC
d_gene: TRBD2; j_gene: TRBJ2-7; abundance: .; v_gene: TRBV28; CDR3aa: CASSPAAAGASYEQYF; CDR3nt: TGTGCCAGCAGTCCGGCGGCAGCGGGAGCCTCCTACGAGCAGTACTTC
d_gene: .; j_gene: TRBJ2-1; abundance: .; v_gene: TRBV4-1; CDR3aa: CASSQDPAGHSYNEQFF; CDR3nt: TGCGCCAGCAGCCAAGACCCAGCGGGTCACTCCTACAATGAGCAGTTCTTC
d_gene: .; j_gene: TRBJ2-3; abundance: .; v_gene: TRBV7-2; CDR3aa: CASSLNRYTQYF; CDR3nt: TGTGCCAGCAGCTTAAATCGTTATACGCAGTATTTT
d_gene: TRBD1; j_gene: TRBJ2-3; abundance: .; v_gene: TRBV5-6; CDR3aa: CASSPGQGPDTQYF; CDR3nt: TGTGCCAGCAGCCCCGGACAGGGCCCCGATACGCAGTATTTT
d_gene: TRBD2; j_gene: TRBJ2-3; abundance: few; v_gene: TRBV5-4; CDR3aa: CASAAGGPGTDTQYF; CDR3nt: TGTGCCAGCGCTGCGGGGGGGCCGGGCACAGATACGCAGTATTTT
d_gene: .; j_gene: TRBJ2-2; abundance: .; v_gene: TRBV7-9; CDR3aa: CASSLEFAGLRGGELFF; CDR3nt: TGTGCCAGCAGCTTAGAGTTCGCGGGACTCCGCGGCGGGGAGCTGTTTTTT
d_gene: .; j_gene: TRBJ1-6; abundance: .; v_gene: TRBV2; CDR3aa: CASSEERDSYNSPLHF; CDR3nt: TGTGCCAGCTCCGAGGAGCGGGACTCCTATAATTCACCCCTCCACTTT
d_gene: .; j_gene: TRBJ2-7; abundance: .; v_gene: TRBV7-8; CDR3aa: CASSLEGLGVGEQYF; CDR3nt: TGTGCCAGCAGCTTAGAAGGATTAGGGGTGGGTGAGCAGTACTTC
d_gene: .; j_gene: TRBJ2-7; abundance: few; v_gene: TRBV27; CDR3aa: CASSLRESSYEQYF; CDR3nt: TGTGCCAGCAGTTTAAGGGAGAGCTCCTACGAGCAGTACTTC
d_gene: TRBD1; j_gene: TRBJ1-3; abundance: few; v_gene: TRBV19; CDR3aa: CASRELQGAAIYF; CDR3nt: TGTGCCAGTAGAGAACTACAGGGGGCCGCGATATATTTT
d_gene: .; j_gene: TRBJ2-3; abundance: .; v_gene: TRBV7-6; CDR3aa: CASSSHPGDTQYF; CDR3nt: TGTGCCAGCAGCTCCCACCCCGGGGATACGCAGTATTTT
d_gene: TRBD1; j_gene: TRBJ1-5; abundance: .; v_gene: TRBV5-1; CDR3aa: CASSSLTGGIFNQPQHF; CDR3nt: TGCGCCAGCAGCTCTCTGACAGGGGGCATTTTTAATCAGCCCCAGCATTTT
d_gene: .; j_gene: TRBJ1-1; abundance: few; v_gene: TRBV5-1; CDR3aa: CASTSRTNTEAFF; CDR3nt: TGCGCCAGCACATCCAGAACGAACACTGAAGCTTTCTTT
d_gene: .; j_gene: TRBJ2-1; abundance: .; v_gene: TRBV19; CDR3aa: CASSRGVPYNEQFF; CDR3nt: TGTGCCAGTAGTAGGGGGGTACCCTACAATGAGCAGTTCTTC
d_gene: TRBD1; j_gene: TRBJ1-5; abundance: few; v_gene: TRBV30; CDR3aa: CAWSVRGQGNQPQHF; CDR3nt: TGTGCCTGGAGTGTACGGGGACAGGGTAATCAGCCCCAGCATTTT
d_gene: TRBD1; j_gene: TRBJ1-4; abundance: .; v_gene: TRBV4-2; CDR3aa: CASSQISGGNEKLFF; CDR3nt: TGTGCCAGCAGCCAAATATCAGGGGGTAATGAAAAACTGTTTTTT
d_gene: TRBD1; j_gene: TRBJ1-2; abundance: .; v_gene: TRBV5-4; CDR3aa: CASSFRDSERGYTF; CDR3nt: TGTGCCAGCAGCTTTCGGGACAGCGAACGCGGCTACACCTTC
d_gene: .; j_gene: TRBJ2-5; abundance: .; v_gene: TRBV5-1; CDR3aa: CASSPYGETQYF; CDR3nt: TGCGCCAGCAGCCCCTACGGGGAGACCCAGTACTTC
d_gene: TRBD1; j_gene: TRBJ2-1; abundance: .; v_gene: TRBV7-2; CDR3aa: CASSTDRGLYNEQFF; CDR3nt: TGTGCCAGCAGTACGGACAGGGGGCTTTACAATGAGCAGTTCTTC
d_gene: TRBD1; j_gene: TRBJ2-5; abundance: .; v_gene: TRBV4-1; CDR3aa: CASSLGTGKQYF; CDR3nt: TGCGCCAGCAGCCTAGGGACAGGGAAACAGTACTTC
d_gene: TRBD1; j_gene: TRBJ1-3; abundance: .; v_gene: TRBV7-9; CDR3aa: CASSESSGQRSGNTIYF; CDR3nt: TGTGCCAGCAGCGAATCGTCGGGACAGAGGTCTGGAAACACCATATATTTT
d_gene: TRBD1; j_gene: TRBJ1-1; abundance: .; v_gene: TRBV30; CDR3aa: CAWSPGQGDTEAFF; CDR3nt: TGTGCCTGGAGCCCGGGACAGGGCGACACTGAAGCTTTCTTT
d_gene: .; j_gene: TRBJ2-5; abundance: .; v_gene: TRBV5-6; CDR3aa: CASSTDGGGWETQYF; CDR3nt: TGTGCCAGCAGCACGGACGGTGGGGGGTGGGAGACCCAGTACTTC
d_gene: .; j_gene: TRBJ2-1; abundance: .; v_gene: TRBV7-2; CDR3aa: CASSLARGSYNEQFF; CDR3nt: TGTGCCAGCAGCTTAGCCAGGGGCTCCTACAATGAGCAGTTCTTC
d_gene: TRBD2; j_gene: TRBJ2-1; abundance: .; v_gene: TRBV5-1; CDR3aa: CASSATAGGRYNEQFF; CDR3nt: TGCGCCAGCAGCGCAACCGCGGGGGGGCGGTACAATGAGCAGTTCTTC
d_gene: TRBD2; j_gene: TRBJ2-1; abundance: .; v_gene: TRBV7-6; CDR3aa: CASSPNSGTQNEQFF; CDR3nt: TGTGCCAGCAGCCCCAATAGCGGGACCCAAAATGAGCAGTTCTTC
d_gene: .; j_gene: TRBJ2-7; abundance: .; v_gene: TRBV9; CDR3aa: CASSVADSPLEQYF; CDR3nt: TGTGCCAGCAGCGTAGCGGACAGCCCGTTGGAGCAGTACTTC
d_gene: TRBD1; j_gene: TRBJ2-7; abundance: .; v_gene: TRBV28; CDR3aa: CASSLRDRVYEQYF; CDR3nt: TGTGCCAGCAGTTTACGGGACAGGGTTTACGAGCAGTACTTC
d_gene: TRBD1; j_gene: TRBJ1-6; abundance: .; v_gene: TRBV2; CDR3aa: CASSVTQGNSPLHF; CDR3nt: TGTGCCAGCAGTGTTACACAGGGGAACTCACCCCTCCACTTT
d_gene: .; j_gene: TRBJ2-5; abundance: .; v_gene: TRBV7-2; CDR3aa: CASSLASIAKTQYF; CDR3nt: TGTGCCAGCAGCTTAGCTAGCATCGCGAAGACCCAGTACTTC
d_gene: TRBD1; j_gene: TRBJ2-1; abundance: .; v_gene: TRBV27; CDR3aa: CASAHRDREYNEQFF; CDR3nt: TGTGCCAGCGCGCACCGGGACAGGGAATACAATGAGCAGTTCTTC
d_gene: .; j_gene: TRBJ2-7; abundance: .; v_gene: TRBV28; CDR3aa: CASSLYTLTYEQYF; CDR3nt: TGTGCCAGCAGTTTATACACCTTAACCTACGAGCAGTACTTC
d_gene: .; j_gene: TRBJ2-5; abundance: .; v_gene: TRBV6-4; CDR3aa: CASSADRNQETQYF; CDR3nt: TGTGCCAGCAGTGCGGACAGAAATCAAGAGACCCAGTACTTC
d_gene: .; j_gene: TRBJ1-5; abundance: .; v_gene: TRBV7-2; CDR3aa: CAISGGPAQPQHF; CDR3nt: TGTGCCATTAGCGGGGGGCCTGCCCAGCCCCAGCATTTT
d_gene: .; j_gene: TRBJ1-3; abundance: .; v_gene: TRBV4-2; CDR3aa: CASSQDSARGTGNTIYF; CDR3nt: TGTGCCAGCAGCCAAGATTCCGCCAGGGGTACGGGAAACACCATATATTTT
d_gene: .; j_gene: TRBJ2-6; abundance: .; v_gene: TRBV7-9; CDR3aa: CASSLAGGAGANVLTF; CDR3nt: TGTGCCAGCAGCTTAGCAGGGGGTGCCGGGGCCAACGTCCTGACTTTC